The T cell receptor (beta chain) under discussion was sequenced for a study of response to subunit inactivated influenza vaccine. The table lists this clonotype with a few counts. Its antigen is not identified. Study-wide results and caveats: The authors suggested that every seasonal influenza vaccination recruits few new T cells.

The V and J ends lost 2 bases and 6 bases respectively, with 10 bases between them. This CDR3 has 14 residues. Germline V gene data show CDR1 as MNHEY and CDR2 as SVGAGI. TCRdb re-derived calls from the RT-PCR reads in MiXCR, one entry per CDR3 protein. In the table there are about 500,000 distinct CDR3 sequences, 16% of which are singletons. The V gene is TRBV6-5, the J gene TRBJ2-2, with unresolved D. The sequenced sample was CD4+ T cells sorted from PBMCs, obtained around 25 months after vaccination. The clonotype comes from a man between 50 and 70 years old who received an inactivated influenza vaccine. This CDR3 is CASSYLYGSGELFF. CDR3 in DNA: TGTGCCAGCAGTTACCTTTATGGGTCCGGGGAGCTGTTTTTT.